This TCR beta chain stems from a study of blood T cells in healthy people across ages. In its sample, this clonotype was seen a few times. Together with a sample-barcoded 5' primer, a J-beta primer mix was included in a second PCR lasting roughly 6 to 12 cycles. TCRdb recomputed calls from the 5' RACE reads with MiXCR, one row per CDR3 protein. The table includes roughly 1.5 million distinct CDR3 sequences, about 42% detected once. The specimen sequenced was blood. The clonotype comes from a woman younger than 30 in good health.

This CDR3 reads CASSIRTGGSTEAFF. CDR3 DNA: TGTGCCAGCTCAATCCGGACAGGTGGGTCGACTGAAGCTTTCTTT. The V gene is TRBV18, the J gene TRBJ1-1; 7 bases map to TRBD1. Germline V lookup: CDR1 KGHSH, CDR2 LQKENI. The CDR3 has 15 amino acids. Trimming cost V 5 bases and J 5 bases; bases outside gene matches: 11.